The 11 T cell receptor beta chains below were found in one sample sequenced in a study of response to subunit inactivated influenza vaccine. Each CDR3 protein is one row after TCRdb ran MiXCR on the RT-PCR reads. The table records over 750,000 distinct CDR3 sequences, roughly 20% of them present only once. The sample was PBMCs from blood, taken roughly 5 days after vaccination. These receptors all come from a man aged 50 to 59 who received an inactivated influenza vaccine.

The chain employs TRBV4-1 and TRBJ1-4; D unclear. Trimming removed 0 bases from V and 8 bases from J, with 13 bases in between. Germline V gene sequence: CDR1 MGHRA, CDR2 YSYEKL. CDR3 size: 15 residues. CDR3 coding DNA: TGCGCCAGCAGCCAAGATGGATCGGTGGACGAAAAACTGTTTTTT. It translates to CASSQDGSVDEKLFF.

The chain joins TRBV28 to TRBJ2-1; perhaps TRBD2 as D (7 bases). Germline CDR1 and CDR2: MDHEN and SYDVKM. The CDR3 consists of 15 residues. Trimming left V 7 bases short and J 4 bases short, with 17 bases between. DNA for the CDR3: TGTGCCAGCACCGAGGGGGGGTCCGATTACAATGAGCAGTTCTTC. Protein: CASTEGGSDYNEQFF.

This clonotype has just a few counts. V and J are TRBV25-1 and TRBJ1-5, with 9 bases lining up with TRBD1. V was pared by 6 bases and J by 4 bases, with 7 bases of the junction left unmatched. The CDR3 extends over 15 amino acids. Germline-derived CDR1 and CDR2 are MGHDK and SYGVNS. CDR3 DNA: TGTGCCAGCAGCCCGGGACAGGGCCTAAATCAGCCCCAGCATTTT. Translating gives CASSPGQGLNQPQHF.

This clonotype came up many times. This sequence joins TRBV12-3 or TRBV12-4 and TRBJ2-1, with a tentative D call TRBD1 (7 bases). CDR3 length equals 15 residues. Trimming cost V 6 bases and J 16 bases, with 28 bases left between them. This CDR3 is CASRPRVEGASLTFF. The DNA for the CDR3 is TGTGCCAGCAGACCAAGGGTGGAGGGGGCATCCCTAACCTTCTTC.

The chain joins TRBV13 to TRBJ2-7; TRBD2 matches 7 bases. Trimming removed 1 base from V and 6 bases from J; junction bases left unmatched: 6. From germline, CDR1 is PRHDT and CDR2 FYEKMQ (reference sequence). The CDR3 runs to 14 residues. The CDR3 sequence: CASSLDRGVREQYF. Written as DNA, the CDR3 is TGTGCCAGCAGCTTAGATCGGGGGGTACGCGAGCAGTACTTC.

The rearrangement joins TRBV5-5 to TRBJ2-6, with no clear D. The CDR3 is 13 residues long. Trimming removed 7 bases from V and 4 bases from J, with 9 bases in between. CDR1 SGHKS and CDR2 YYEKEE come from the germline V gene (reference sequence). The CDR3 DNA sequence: TGTGCCAGCGGCCCTGGGGGGGCCAACGTCCTGACTTTC. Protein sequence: CASGPGGANVLTF.

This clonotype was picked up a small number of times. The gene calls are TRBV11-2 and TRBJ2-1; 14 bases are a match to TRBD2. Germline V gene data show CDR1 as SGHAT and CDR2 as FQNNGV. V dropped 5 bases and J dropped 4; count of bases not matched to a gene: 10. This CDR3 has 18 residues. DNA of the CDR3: TGTGCCAGCAGCCCCCGGACTAGCGGGAGGCTGGAATACAATGAGCAGTTCTTC. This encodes CASSPRTSGRLEYNEQFF.

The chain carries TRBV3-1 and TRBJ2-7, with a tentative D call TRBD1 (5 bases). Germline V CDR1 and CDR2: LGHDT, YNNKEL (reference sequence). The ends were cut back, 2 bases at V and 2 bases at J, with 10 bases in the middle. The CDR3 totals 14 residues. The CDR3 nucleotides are TGTGCCAGCAGCCAACAGGGAAACCCCTACGAGCAGTACTTC. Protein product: CASSQQGNPYEQYF.

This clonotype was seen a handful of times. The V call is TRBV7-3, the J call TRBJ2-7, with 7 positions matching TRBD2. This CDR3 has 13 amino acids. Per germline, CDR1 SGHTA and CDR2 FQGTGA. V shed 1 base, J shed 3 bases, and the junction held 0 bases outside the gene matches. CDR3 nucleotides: TGTGCCAGCAGCTTAAGGGAGGGCTACGAGCAGTACTTC. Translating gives CASSLREGYEQYF.

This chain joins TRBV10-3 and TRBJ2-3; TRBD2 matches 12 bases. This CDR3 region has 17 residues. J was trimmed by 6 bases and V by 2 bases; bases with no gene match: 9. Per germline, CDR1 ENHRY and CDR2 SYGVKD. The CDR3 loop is CAISEQLAGGGIDTQYF. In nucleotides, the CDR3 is TGTGCCATCAGTGAGCAACTAGCGGGAGGTGGGATTGATACGCAGTATTTT.

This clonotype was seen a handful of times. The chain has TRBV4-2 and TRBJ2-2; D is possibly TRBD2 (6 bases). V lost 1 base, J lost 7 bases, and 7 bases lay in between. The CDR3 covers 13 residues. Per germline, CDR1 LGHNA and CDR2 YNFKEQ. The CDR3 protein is CASSQARDGELFF. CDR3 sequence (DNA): TGTGCCAGCAGCCAAGCGCGGGACGGGGAGCTGTTTTTT.